Listed below are T cell receptor beta chains from one sample, sequenced in a study of early T cells in non-severe SARS-CoV-2 infection. TCRdb processed the 5' RACE reads anew with MiXCR; each CDR3 protein has one entry. Seen here are fewer than 75,000 distinct CDR3 sequences, 20% observed once, and the top ten hold 16%. Sequencing used whole blood, obtained at baseline. Receptors originate from an adult who was a healthcare worker with PCR-confirmed SARS-CoV-2 infection or an uninfected control (not recorded which). Each CDR3 is given with its conserved first and last residue. The D gene is left open where the match is weak. Clone size appears in some rows only: once, few, many, or a class for an expanded clone.

j_call: TRBJ2-1
d_call: -
clone_size: -
v_call: TRBV7-2
cdr3_aa: CASSLGSRSYNEQFF
cdr3_nt: TGTGCCAGCAGCTTAGGCAGCCGCTCCTACAATGAGCAGTTCTTC

j_call: TRBJ2-3
d_call: -
clone_size: few
v_call: TRBV3-1
cdr3_aa: CASSQDDRTDTQYF
cdr3_nt: TGTGCCAGCAGCCAAGATGACCGCACAGATACGCAGTATTTT

j_call: TRBJ2-1
d_call: TRBD1
clone_size: -
v_call: TRBV4-2
cdr3_aa: CASSRDRGAYNEQFF
cdr3_nt: TGTGCCAGCAGCCGCGACAGGGGAGCCTACAATGAGCAGTTCTTC

j_call: TRBJ1-4
d_call: -
clone_size: few
v_call: TRBV12-5
cdr3_aa: CASGIRGGEKLFF
cdr3_nt: TGTGCTAGTGGTATCCGAGGGGGGGAAAAACTGTTTTTT

j_call: TRBJ2-4
d_call: -
clone_size: few
v_call: TRBV20-1
cdr3_aa: CSARYSQNIQYF
cdr3_nt: TGCAGTGCTAGATACAGTCAAAACATTCAGTACTTC

j_call: TRBJ1-1
d_call: -
clone_size: -
v_call: TRBV20-1
cdr3_aa: CSAREGFEAFF
cdr3_nt: TGCAGTGCTCGTGAGGGGTTTGAAGCTTTCTTT

j_call: TRBJ2-3
d_call: -
clone_size: few
v_call: TRBV3-1
cdr3_aa: CASSQGSDTQYF
cdr3_nt: TGTGCCAGCAGCCAAGGTTCAGATACGCAGTATTTT

j_call: TRBJ2-7
d_call: TRBD1
clone_size: -
v_call: TRBV5-1
cdr3_aa: CASSLWTGSDEQYF
cdr3_nt: TGCGCCAGCAGCCTCTGGACAGGGAGCGACGAGCAGTACTTC

j_call: TRBJ2-3
d_call: -
clone_size: large
v_call: TRBV27
cdr3_aa: CASSSQQGIATDTQYF
cdr3_nt: TGTGCCAGCAGTTCCCAACAGGGAATTGCGACAGATACGCAGTATTTT

j_call: TRBJ1-2
d_call: -
clone_size: -
v_call: TRBV6-5
cdr3_aa: CASSPDPRPYGYTF
cdr3_nt: TGTGCCAGCAGTCCTGACCCCCGGCCGTACGGCTACACCTTC

j_call: TRBJ2-5
d_call: TRBD1
clone_size: -
v_call: TRBV7-2
cdr3_aa: CASSSPVLRGQETQYF
cdr3_nt: TGTGCCAGCAGCTCCCCGGTCCTCAGGGGGCAAGAGACCCAGTACTTC

j_call: TRBJ1-1
d_call: -
clone_size: -
v_call: TRBV29-1
cdr3_aa: CSVEVLSTEAFF
cdr3_nt: TGCAGCGTTGAGGTCCTATCCACTGAAGCTTTCTTT

j_call: TRBJ1-1
d_call: TRBD1
clone_size: -
v_call: TRBV6-6
cdr3_aa: CASRNGHRTGGLSEANTEAFF
cdr3_nt: TGTGCCAGCAGGAATGGGCACCGGACAGGCGGACTCTCCGAAGCGAACACTGAAGCTTTCTTT

j_call: TRBJ2-5
d_call: -
clone_size: -
v_call: TRBV6-1
cdr3_aa: CASSEFWAAGQETQYF
cdr3_nt: TGTGCCAGCAGTGAATTTTGGGCAGCTGGGCAAGAGACCCAGTACTTC

j_call: TRBJ2-3
d_call: TRBD2
clone_size: -
v_call: TRBV3-1
cdr3_aa: CASSPYSGVISDTQYF
cdr3_nt: TGTGCCAGCAGCCCCTATAGCGGGGTAATATCAGATACGCAGTATTTT

j_call: TRBJ1-4
d_call: -
clone_size: few
v_call: TRBV12-3/TRBV12-4
cdr3_aa: CASSFEREKLFF
cdr3_nt: TGTGCCAGCAGTTTCGAGCGTGAAAAACTGTTTTTT

j_call: TRBJ2-5
d_call: TRBD2
clone_size: few
v_call: TRBV2
cdr3_aa: CASSKGTTIETQYF
cdr3_nt: TGTGCCAGCAGCAAAGGGACTACCATAGAGACCCAGTACTTC

j_call: TRBJ1-1
d_call: -
clone_size: few
v_call: TRBV4-1
cdr3_aa: CASSRGLGTYVEAFF
cdr3_nt: TGCGCCAGCAGCCGGGGACTCGGGACATACGTTGAAGCTTTCTTT